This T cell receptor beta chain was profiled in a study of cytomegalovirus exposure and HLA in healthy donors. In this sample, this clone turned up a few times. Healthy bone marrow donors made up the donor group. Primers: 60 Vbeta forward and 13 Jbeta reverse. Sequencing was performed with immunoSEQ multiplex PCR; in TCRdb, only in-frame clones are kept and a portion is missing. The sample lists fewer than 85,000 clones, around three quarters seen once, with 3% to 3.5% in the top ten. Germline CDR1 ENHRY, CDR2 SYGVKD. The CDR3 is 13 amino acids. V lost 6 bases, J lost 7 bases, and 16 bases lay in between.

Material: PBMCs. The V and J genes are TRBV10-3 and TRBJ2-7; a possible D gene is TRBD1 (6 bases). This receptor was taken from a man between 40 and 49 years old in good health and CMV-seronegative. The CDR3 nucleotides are TGTGCCATCAGGCAAGCAGGGGCATGGGAGCAGTACTTC. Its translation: CAIRQAGAWEQYF.